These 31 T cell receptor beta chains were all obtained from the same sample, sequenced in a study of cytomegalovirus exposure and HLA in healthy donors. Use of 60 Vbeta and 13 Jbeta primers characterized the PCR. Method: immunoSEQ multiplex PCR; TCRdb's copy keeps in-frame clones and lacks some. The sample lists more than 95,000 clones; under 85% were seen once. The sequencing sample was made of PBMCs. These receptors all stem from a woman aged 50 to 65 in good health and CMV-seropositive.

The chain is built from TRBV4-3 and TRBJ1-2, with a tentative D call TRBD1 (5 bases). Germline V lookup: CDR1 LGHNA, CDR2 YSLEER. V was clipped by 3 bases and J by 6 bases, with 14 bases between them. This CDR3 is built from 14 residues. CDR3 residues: CASSQLGGVHGYTF. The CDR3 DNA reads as TGCGCCAGCAGCCAGTTAGGAGGGGTCCATGGCTACACCTTC.

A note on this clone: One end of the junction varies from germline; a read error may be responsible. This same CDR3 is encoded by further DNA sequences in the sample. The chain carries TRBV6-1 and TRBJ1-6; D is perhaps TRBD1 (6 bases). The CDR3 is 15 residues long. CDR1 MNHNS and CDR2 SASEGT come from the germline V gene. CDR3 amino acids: CASSDYRVYNSPLHF. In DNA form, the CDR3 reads TGTGCCAGCAGTGACTACAGGGTCTATAATTCACCCCTCCACTTC.

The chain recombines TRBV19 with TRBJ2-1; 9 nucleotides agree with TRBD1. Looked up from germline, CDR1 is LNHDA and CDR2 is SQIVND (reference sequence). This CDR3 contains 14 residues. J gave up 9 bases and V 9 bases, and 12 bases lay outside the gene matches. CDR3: CASEESYRGREQFF. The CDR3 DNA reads TGTGCCAGCGAAGAATCTTACAGGGGGCGTGAGCAGTTCTTC.

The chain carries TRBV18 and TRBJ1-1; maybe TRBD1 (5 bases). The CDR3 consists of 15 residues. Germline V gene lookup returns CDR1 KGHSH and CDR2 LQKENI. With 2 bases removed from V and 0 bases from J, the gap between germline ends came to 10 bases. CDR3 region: CASSPFGGVNTEAFF. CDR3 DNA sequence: TGTGCCAGCTCACCATTCGGGGGGGTGAACACTGAAGCTTTCTTT.

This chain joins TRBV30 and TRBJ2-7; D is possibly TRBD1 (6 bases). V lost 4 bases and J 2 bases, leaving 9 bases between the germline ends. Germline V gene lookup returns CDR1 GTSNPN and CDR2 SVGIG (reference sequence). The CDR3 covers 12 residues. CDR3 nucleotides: TGTGCCTGGAACGGACAGCCCTACGAGCAGTACTTC. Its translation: CAWNGQPYEQYF.

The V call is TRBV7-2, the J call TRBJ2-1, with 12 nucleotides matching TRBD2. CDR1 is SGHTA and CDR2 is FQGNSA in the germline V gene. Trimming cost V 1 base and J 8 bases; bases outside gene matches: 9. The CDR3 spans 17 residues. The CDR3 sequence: CASSLGLAGGRGYEQFF. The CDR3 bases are TGTGCCAGCAGCTTAGGGCTAGCGGGGGGGCGGGGGTATGAGCAGTTCTTC.

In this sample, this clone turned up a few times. CDR3 in amino acids: CASSPLTPNTEAFF. CDR3 sequence (DNA): TGTGCCAGCAGTCCCCTGACACCTAACACTGAAGCTTTCTTT. The rearrangement joins TRBV2 to TRBJ1-1; D is undetermined. CDR3 size: 14 residues. With 5 bases removed from V and 2 bases from J, the gap between germline ends came to 12 bases. CDR1 and CDR2 (germline): SNHLY, FYNNEI.

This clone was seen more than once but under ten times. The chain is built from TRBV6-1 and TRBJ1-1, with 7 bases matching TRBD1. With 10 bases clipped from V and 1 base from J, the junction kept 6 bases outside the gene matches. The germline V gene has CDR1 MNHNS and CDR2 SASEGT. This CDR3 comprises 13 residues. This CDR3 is CATSKGANTEAFF. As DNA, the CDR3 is TGTGCCACCTCTAAGGGGGCGAACACTGAAGCTTTCTTT.

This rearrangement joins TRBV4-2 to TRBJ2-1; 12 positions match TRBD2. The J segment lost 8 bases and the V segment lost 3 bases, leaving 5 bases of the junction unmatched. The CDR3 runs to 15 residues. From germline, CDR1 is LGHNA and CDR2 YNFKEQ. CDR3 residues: CASSQGLAGGDEQFF. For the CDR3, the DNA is TGTGCCAGCAGCCAGGGACTAGCGGGTGGGGATGAGCAGTTCTTC.

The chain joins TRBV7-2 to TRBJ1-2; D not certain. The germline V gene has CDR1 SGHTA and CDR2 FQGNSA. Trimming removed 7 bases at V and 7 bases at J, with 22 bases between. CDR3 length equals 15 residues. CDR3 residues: CASITDGKSPIGYTF. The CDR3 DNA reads TGTGCCAGCATCACGGACGGGAAAAGCCCTATTGGCTACACCTTC.

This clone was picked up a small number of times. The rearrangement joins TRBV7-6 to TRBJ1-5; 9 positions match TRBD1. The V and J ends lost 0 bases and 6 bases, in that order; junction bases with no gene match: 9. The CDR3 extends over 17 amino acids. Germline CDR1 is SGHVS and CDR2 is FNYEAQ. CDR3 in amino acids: CASSLASGTGFSQPQHF. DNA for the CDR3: TGTGCCAGCAGCTTAGCATCCGGGACAGGGTTTAGTCAGCCCCAGCATTTT.

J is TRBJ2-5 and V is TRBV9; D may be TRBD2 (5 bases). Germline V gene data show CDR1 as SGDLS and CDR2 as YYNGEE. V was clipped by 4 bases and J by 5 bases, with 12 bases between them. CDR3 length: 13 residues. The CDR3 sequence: CASSPRALETQYF. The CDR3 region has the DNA TGTGCCAGCAGCCCGAGGGCTCTGGAGACCCAGTACTTC.

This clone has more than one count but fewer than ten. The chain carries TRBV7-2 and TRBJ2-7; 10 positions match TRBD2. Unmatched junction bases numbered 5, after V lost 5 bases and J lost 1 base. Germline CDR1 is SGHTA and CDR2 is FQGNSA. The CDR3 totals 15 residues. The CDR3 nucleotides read TGTGCCAGCAGCATCCTAGCGGGGGATTCCTACGAGCAGTACTTC. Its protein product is CASSILAGDSYEQYF.

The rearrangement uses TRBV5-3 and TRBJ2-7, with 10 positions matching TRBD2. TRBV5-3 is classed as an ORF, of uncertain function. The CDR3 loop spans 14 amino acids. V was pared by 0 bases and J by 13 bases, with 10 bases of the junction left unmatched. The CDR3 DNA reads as TGTGCCAGAAGCTTGGAAGCGGGAGGGTACGCGAAATACTTC. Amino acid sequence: CARSLEAGGYAKYF.

CDR3 coding DNA: TGTGCCAGCAGTGACGGCAGGGCAACCGGGGAGCTGTTTTTT. As protein: CASSDGRATGELFF. The rearrangement links TRBV2 to TRBJ2-2; D might be TRBD1 (5 bases). CDR1 and CDR2 (germline): SNHLY, FYNNEI. CDR3 length equals 14 residues. Trimming cost V 3 bases and J 5 bases, with 10 bases left between them. Supplemented by reference TRBV2 and TRBJ2-2, the full variable domain reads EPEVTQTPSHQVTQMGQEVILRCVPISNHLYFYWYRQILGQKVEFLVSFYNNEISEKSEIFDDQFSVERPDGSNFTLKIRSTKLEDSAMYFCASSDGRATGELFFGEGSRLTVL.

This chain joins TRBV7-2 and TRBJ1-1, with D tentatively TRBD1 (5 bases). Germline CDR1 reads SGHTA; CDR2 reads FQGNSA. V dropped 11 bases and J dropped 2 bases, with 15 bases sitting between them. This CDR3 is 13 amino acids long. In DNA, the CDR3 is TGTGCCTGCGCGGGGCAGGAAAACACTGAAGCTTTCTTT. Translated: CACAGQENTEAFF.

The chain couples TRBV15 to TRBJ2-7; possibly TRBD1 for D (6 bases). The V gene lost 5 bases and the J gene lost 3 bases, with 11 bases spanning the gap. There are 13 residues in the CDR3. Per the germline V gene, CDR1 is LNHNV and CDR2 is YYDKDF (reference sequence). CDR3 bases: TGTGCCACCAGCTATGGACAGAGCTACGAGCAGTACTTC. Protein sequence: CATSYGQSYEQYF. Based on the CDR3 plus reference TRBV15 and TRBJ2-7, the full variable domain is DAMVIQNPRYQVTQFGKPVTLSCSQTLNHNVMYWYQQKSSQAPKLLFHYYDKDFNNEADTPDNFQSRRPNTSFCFLDIRSPGLGDTAMYLCATSYGQSYEQYFGPGTRLTVT.

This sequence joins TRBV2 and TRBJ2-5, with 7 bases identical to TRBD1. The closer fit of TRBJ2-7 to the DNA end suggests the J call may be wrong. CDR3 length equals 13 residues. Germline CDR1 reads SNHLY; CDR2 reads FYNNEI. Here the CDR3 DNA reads TGTGCCAGCAGCGCGACAGGGTTCTACGAGCAGTACTTC. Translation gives CASSATGFYEQYF.

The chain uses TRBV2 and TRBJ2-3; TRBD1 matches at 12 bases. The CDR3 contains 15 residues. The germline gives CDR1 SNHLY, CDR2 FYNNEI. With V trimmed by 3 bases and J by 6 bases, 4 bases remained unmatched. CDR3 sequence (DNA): TGTGCCAGCAGTGAGTGGGACAGGGGGCTGGATACGCAGTATTTT. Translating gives CASSEWDRGLDTQYF.

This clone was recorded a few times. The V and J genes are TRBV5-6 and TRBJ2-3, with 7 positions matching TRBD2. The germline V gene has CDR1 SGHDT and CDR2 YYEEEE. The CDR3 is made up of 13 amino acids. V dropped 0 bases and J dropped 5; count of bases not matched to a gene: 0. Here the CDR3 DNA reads TGTGCCAGCAGCTTGGTAGCGGGAGATACGCAGTATTTT. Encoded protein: CASSLVAGDTQYF.

As DNA, the CDR3 is TGCGCCAGCAGCCAGGGGAGGAGCTCCTACAATGAGCAGTTCTTC. Protein: CASSQGRSSYNEQFF. The V gene is TRBV4-1, the J gene TRBJ2-1; D is perhaps TRBD2 (6 bases). The length of the CDR3 is 15 residues. In germline, CDR1 is MGHRA, CDR2 YSYEKL. Trimming removed 3 bases from V and 0 bases from J, with 9 bases in between.

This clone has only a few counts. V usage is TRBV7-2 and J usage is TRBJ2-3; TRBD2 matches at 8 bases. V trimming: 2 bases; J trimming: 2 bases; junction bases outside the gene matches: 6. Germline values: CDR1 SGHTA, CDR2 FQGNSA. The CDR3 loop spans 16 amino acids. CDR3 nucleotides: TGTGCCAGCAGCTTATCCCGGGGGGGCTACACAGATACGCAGTATTTT. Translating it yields CASSLSRGGYTDTQYF.

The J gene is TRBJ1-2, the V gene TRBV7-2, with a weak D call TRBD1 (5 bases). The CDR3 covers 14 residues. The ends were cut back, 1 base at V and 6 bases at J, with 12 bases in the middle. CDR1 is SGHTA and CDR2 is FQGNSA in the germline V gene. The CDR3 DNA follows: TGTGCCAGCAGCTTAGAAGCAGGGCCAAATGGCTACACCTTC. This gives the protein CASSLEAGPNGYTF.

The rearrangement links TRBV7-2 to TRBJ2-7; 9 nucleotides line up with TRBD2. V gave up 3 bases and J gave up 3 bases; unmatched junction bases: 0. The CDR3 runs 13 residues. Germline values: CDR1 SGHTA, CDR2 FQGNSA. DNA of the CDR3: TGTGCCAGCAGCTTGACTAGCGGCTACGAGCAGTACTTC. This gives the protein CASSLTSGYEQYF.

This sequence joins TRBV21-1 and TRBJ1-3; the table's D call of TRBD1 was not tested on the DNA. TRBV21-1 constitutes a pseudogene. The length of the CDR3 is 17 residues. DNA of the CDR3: TGTGCCAGCAGCTCTTTGGACAGGCCGTATTCTGGAAACACCATATATTTT. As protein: CASSSLDRPYSGNTIYF.

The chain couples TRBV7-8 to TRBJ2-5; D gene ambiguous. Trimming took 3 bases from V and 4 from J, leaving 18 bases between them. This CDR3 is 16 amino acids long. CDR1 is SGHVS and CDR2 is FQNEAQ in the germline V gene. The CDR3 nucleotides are TGTGCCAGCAGCTTTCGTGAGCCCTCTTCCCCAGAGACCCAGTACTTC. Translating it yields CASSFREPSSPETQYF.

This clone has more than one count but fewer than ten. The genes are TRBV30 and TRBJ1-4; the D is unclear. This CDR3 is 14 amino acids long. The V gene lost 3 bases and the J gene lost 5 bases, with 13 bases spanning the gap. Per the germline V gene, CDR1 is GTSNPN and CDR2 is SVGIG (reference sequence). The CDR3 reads CAWRDGTGNEKLFF. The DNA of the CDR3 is TGTGCCTGGAGAGATGGCACGGGGAATGAAAAACTGTTTTTT.

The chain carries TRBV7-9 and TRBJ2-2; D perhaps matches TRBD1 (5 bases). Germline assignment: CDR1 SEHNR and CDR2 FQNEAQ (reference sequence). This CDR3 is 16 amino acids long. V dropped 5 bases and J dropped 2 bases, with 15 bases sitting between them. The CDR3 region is CASSLDSPVNTGELFF. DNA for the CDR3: TGTGCCAGCAGCCTAGACAGTCCCGTCAACACCGGGGAGCTGTTTTTT.

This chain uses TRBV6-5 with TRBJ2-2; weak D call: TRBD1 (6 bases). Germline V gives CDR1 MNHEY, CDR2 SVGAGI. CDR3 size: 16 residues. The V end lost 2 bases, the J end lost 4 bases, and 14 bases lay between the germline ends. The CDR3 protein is CASSYRGKGLTGELFF. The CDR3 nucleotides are TGTGCCAGCAGTTACAGGGGGAAAGGGCTCACCGGGGAGCTGTTTTTT.

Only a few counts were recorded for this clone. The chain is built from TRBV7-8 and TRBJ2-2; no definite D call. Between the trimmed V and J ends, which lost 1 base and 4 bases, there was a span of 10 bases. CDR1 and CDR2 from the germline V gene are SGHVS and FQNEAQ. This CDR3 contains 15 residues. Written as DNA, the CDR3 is TGTGCCAGCAGCTTAGTGTATATCGGCACCGGGGAGCTGTTTTTT. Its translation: CASSLVYIGTGELFF.

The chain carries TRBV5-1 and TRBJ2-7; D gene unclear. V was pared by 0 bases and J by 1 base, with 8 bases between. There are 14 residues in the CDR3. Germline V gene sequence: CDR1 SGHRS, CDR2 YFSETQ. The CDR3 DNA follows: TGCGCCAGCAGCTTGGAAACGGGTTCCTACGAGCAGTACTTC. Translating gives CASSLETGSYEQYF.